This TCR beta chain stems from a study of CD8 T cells in ankylosing spondylitis (dated by TCRdb to 2015 to 2018). The study in broad terms: The study profiled T cell receptor beta repertoires in healthy donors and ankylosing spondylitis patients to find disease-linked TCR variants. Peripheral blood samples were taken, and synovial fluid was additionally collected from ankylosing spondylitis patients. The full study cohort was made up of 25 ankylosing spondylitis patients and about a hundred healthy donors.

Sequencing took place on an Illumina HiSeq 2500. TCR beta libraries were prepared by quantitative 5'-RACE with molecular barcodes. In the authors' own workflow: To identify disease-linked TCR variants, a new computational method was used, one built on a probabilistic model of VDJ rearrangement. Through fastp at Q25 and MiXCR, TCRdb rebuilt clones from the public reads, retaining in-frame beta chains. CDR3 protein sequences are deduplicated, and each keeps its most common genes and DNA. These V and J calls rely on TCRdb rather than the paper's analysis. This sample lists 250,000 or so distinct CDR3 sequences; over 8.5% were detected once. 6% to 8.5% of the sample lies in the top ten. From cysteine to phenylalanine, the CDR3 is 14 amino acids long. Only the CDR3 DNA stays, 42 bases, in frame from base 1. Trimming takes 2 bases off V and 4 bases off J; junction bases not matched to a gene: 3. CDR1 and CDR2 are drawn from the germline V gene (reference sequence): DFQATT, SNEGSKA.

The paper's findings and limits, for the study overall: Some motif variants were previously reported in synovial fluid and blood of reactive arthritis patients, suggesting common disease-initiation mechanisms. The disease-linked clones had a CD8+ phenotype and were found at relatively low frequencies in peripheral blood. Significant enrichment of the disease-linked clones was reported in matched synovial fluid samples from ankylosing spondylitis patients. A TCR beta motif made up of several highly homologous amino acid variants appeared to be characteristic of blood from ankylosing spondylitis patients.

A word on this clonotype: Its antigen is unknown. No base quality values were provided; no much bigger clone lies one nucleotide off.

This clonotype originated in a male donor with ankylosing spondylitis or in good health (not recorded which). The chain is encoded by TRBV20-1 joined to TRBJ2-1, with 9 central nucleotides matching TRBD2. The specimen sequenced was blood, either unsorted or a sorted T cell fraction (not recorded which). The CDR3: CSARSSGIYNEQFF. The nucleotides are TGCAGTGCTAGATCTAGCGGGATATACAATGAGCAGTTCTTC.